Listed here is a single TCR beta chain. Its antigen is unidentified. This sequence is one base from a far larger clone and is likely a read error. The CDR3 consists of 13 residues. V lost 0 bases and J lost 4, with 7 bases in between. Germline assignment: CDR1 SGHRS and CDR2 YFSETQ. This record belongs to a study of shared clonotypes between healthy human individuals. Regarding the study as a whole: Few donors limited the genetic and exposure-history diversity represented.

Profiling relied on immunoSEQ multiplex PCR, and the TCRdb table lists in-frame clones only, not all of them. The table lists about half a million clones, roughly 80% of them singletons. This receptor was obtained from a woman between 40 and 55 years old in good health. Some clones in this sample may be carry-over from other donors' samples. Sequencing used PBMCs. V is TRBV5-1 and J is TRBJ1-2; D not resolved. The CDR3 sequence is CASSLAAGYGYTF. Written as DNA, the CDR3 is TGCGCCAGCAGCTTGGCCGCGGGCTATGGCTACACCTTC.